Sequencing of this TCR beta chain was carried out in a study of cytomegalovirus exposure and HLA in healthy donors. Each of the donors was a healthy bone marrow donor. Primers: 60 Vbeta forward and 13 Jbeta reverse. Produced via immunoSEQ multiplex PCR; TCRdb's table is partial and in-frame only. The table records roughly 200,000 clones, around four fifths of them present only once. The study, taken as a whole, reports: Listed as cytomegalovirus-associated were about 160 TCR beta chains. Available immune exposure information covered CMV serostatus only. Trimming of TCR beta V- and J-genes showed a link, identified in a later analysis, to a missense DCLRE1C variant.

This clone has more than one count but fewer than ten. What it binds is unknown. Deletions cut 4 bases from V and 1 base from J, with 7 bases between. This CDR3 has 13 amino acids. Germline CDR1 and CDR2: MNHEY and SVGAGI. The sample comprised PBMCs. The receptor was isolated from a man in his forties in good health and CMV-seropositive. V usage is TRBV6-5 and J usage is TRBJ1-1; D not resolved. The CDR3 spells CASSSQSNTEAFF. CDR3 nucleotides: TGTGCCAGCAGTTCCCAATCGAACACTGAAGCTTTCTTT.